This T cell receptor (beta chain) was found in a study of siplizumab effects on memory and regulatory T cells. V lost 2 bases, J lost 3 bases, and 6 bases stayed unmatched. Germline V CDR1 and CDR2: SQVTM, ANQGSEA. The CDR3 runs to 14 residues. The data were produced by immunoSEQ multiplex PCR, yet TCRdb's version contains in-frame clones alone and is incomplete. This table holds tens of thousands of clones, about 88% found once. This TCR was sampled from a human donor in good health. J is TRBJ1-1 and V is TRBV29-1; 7 bases fit TRBD1. Sequencing was done on a sample of naive CD8+ T cells sorted from blood. CDR3 in DNA: TGCAGCGTTGAATTGAGGGGGCAGGACACTGAAGCTTTCTTT. Translated, it gives CSVELRGQDTEAFF.